The 29 T cell receptor beta chains below come from one sample, sequenced in a study of human T cells and chemical hapten exposure. This sample's time point: pre-sensitization, week 0. Indicated treatment: therapeutic diphenylcyclopropenone sensitization with weekly scalp DPC. TCRdb processed the RACE reads anew with MiXCR; each CDR3 protein has one entry. The table includes 50,000 to 65,000 distinct CDR3 sequences, approximately 6.7% detected once. The sequenced sample was whole blood, obtained in connection with sensitization to the hapten diphenylcyclopropenone (DPC). These receptors were taken from a woman aged 30 to 39 with alopecia areata. Some clones in this sample may be carry-over from other donors' samples.

There are many counts of this clonotype. The chain has TRBV28 and TRBJ1-4; D gene unclear. Germline V CDR1 and CDR2: MDHEN, SYDVKM. The CDR3 contains 13 residues. Trimming shortened V by 3 bases and J by 7 bases, and 9 bases separated the two germline ends. The CDR3: CASSFLGVEKLFF. The CDR3 DNA reads TGTGCCAGCAGTTTTCTGGGTGTTGAAAAACTGTTTTTT.

This clonotype was observed many times. The chain combines TRBV20-1 with TRBJ1-1, with 7 bases identical to TRBD1. This CDR3 has 13 residues. Germline V gives CDR1 DFQATT, CDR2 SNEGSKA (reference sequence). Losses at the gene ends were 6 bases for V and 4 bases for J; bases not matched to a gene: 8. This chain's CDR3 is CSARQGEGTEAFF. CDR3 in DNA: TGCAGTGCAAGACAGGGAGAGGGCACTGAAGCTTTCTTT.

This clonotype was picked up many times. The chain combines TRBV6-4 with TRBJ2-3, with 10 bases that match TRBD2. The ends lost 0 bases at V and 0 bases at J; junction bases unmatched: 0. In germline, CDR1 is MRHNA, CDR2 SNTAGT. There are 16 residues in the CDR3. CDR3 nucleotides: TGTGCCAGCAGTGACTCGGGACTAGCGAGCACAGATACGCAGTATTTT. Its protein product is CASSDSGLASTDTQYF.

The genes are TRBV7-3 and TRBJ2-1; D tentatively fits TRBD1 or TRBD2 (5 bases each). V lost 0 bases and J 9 bases, leaving 12 bases between the germline ends. Germline CDR1 reads SGHTA; CDR2 reads FQGTGA. The CDR3 runs 14 residues. The CDR3 spells CASSLTEDIGEQFF. CDR3 nucleotide sequence: TGTGCCAGCAGCTTAACGGAGGACATAGGTGAGCAGTTCTTC. The whole variable domain, filled in from reference TRBV7-3 and TRBJ2-1, reads GAGVSQTPSNKVTEKGKYVELRCDPISGHTALYWYRQSLGQGPEFLIYFQGTGAADDSGLPNDRFFAVRPEGSVSTLKIQRTERGDSAVYLCASSLTEDIGEQFFGPGTRLTVL.

This clonotype was observed many times. CDR3 sequence: CASSDRAGDYEQYF. CDR3 coding DNA: TGTGCCAGCAGTGATCGAGCGGGGGACTACGAGCAGTACTTC. The V and J genes are TRBV2 and TRBJ2-7; the match to TRBD2 covers 8 bases. The CDR3 extends over 14 amino acids. Germline V CDR1 and CDR2: SNHLY, FYNNEI. Unmatched junction bases numbered 4, after V lost 3 bases and J lost 3 bases. The full variable domain, with the rest looked up from reference TRBV2 and TRBJ2-7, is EPEVTQTPSHQVTQMGQEVILRCVPISNHLYFYWYRQILGQKVEFLVSFYNNEISEKSEIFDDQFSVERPDGSNFTLKIRSTKLEDSAMYFCASSDRAGDYEQYFGPGTRLTVT.

This clonotype was counted many times. CDR3 sequence: CASGLKGSSYNSPLHF. The CDR3 DNA is TGCGCCAGCGGACTGAAGGGGAGCTCCTATAATTCACCCCTCCACTTT. The V and J genes are TRBV4-1 and TRBJ1-6, with D perhaps TRBD1 (5 bases). Looked up from germline, CDR1 is MGHRA and CDR2 is YSYEKL. The CDR3 has 16 amino acids. Deletions cut 8 bases from V and 0 bases from J, with 14 bases between.

This clonotype was counted many times. The junction departs from the called germline gene at one end, perhaps through a read error. The rearrangement uses TRBV7-9 and TRBJ2-7; D may be TRBD1 or TRBD2 (6 bases each). The CDR3 loop spans 15 amino acids. From germline, CDR1 is SEHNR and CDR2 FQNEAQ (reference sequence). This CDR3 reads CASSLAPQGLDEQYF. The CDR3 DNA reads TGTGCCAGCAGCCTAGCCCCACAGGGACTGGACGAGCAGTACTTC. Variable domain in full (rest from reference TRBV7-9 and TRBJ2-7): DTGVSQNPRHKITKRGQNVTFRCDPISEHNRLYWYRQTLGQGPEFLTYFQNEAQLEKSRLLSDRFSAERPKGSFSTLEIQRTEQGDSAMYLCASSLAPQGLDEQYFGPGTRLTVT.

The sample holds many counts of this clonotype. V usage is TRBV27 and J usage is TRBJ1-1, with D unclear. The CDR3 extends over 14 amino acids. The germline V gene has CDR1 MNHEY and CDR2 SMNVEV (reference sequence). V gave up 2 bases and J gave up 0 bases, with 7 bases separating them. The CDR3 region has the DNA TGTGCCAGCAGTTTAGCCAGGATGAACACTGAAGCTTTCTTT. Amino acids: CASSLARMNTEAFF.

This clonotype was counted at least ten times. The chain employs TRBV27 and TRBJ2-7; D may be TRBD2 (5 bases). CDR3 length: 17 residues. Trimming took 6 bases from V and 1 from J, leaving 22 bases between them. Per germline, CDR1 MNHEY and CDR2 SMNVEV (reference sequence). The DNA for the CDR3 is TGTGCCAGCAGCACATTGCCCGGGCAGGAGGATTCCTACGAGCAGTACTTC. Its translation is CASSTLPGQEDSYEQYF.

For this clonotype: This clone may be a read error of a much larger clone one base away. The chain joins TRBV7-2 to TRBJ1-2, with 7 positions matching TRBD1. J lost 0 bases, V lost 5 bases, and 6 bases had no gene match. Germline V lookup: CDR1 SGHTA, CDR2 FQGNSA. The CDR3 runs 15 residues. The CDR3 bases are TGTACCAGCAGCCCTATCGGACAGGCTAACTATGGCTACACCTTC. It codes for CTSSPIGQANYGYTF.

This clonotype was counted many times. V and J are TRBV18 and TRBJ2-3; no reliable D call. Germline CDR1 reads KGHSH; CDR2 reads LQKENI. The CDR3 sequence is 13 residues long. V gave up 6 bases and J gave up 2 bases, with 9 bases separating them. CDR3 nucleotides: TGTGCCAGCTCCGTCGTCGTCACAGATACGCAGTATTTT. Residues: CASSVVVTDTQYF.

This clonotype appeared a few times. The chain links TRBV6-1 to TRBJ1-2, with D uncertain. The V gene lost 6 bases and the J gene lost 5 bases, with 16 bases spanning the gap. The CDR3 loop spans 14 amino acids. The germline gives CDR1 MNHNS, CDR2 SASEGT. CDR3 DNA: TGTGCCAGCAGAGATGAGGGTTTCACGTATGGCTACACCTTC. It encodes CASRDEGFTYGYTF.

This clonotype was seen many times. This rearrangement joins TRBV5-1 to TRBJ2-1; 8 bases map to TRBD1. Germline V gene sequence: CDR1 SGHRS, CDR2 YFSETQ. The CDR3 runs 15 residues. V was clipped by 5 bases and J by 6 bases; unmatched bases: 10. As DNA, the CDR3 is TGCGCCAGCAGTCAGGGGCCAGGGGGCCCCAATGAGCAGTTCTTC. Translation: CASSQGPGGPNEQFF.

This clonotype was counted many times. The chain carries TRBV5-1 and TRBJ2-5; tentative D call: TRBD2 (5 bases). V lost 2 bases, J lost 4 bases, and 12 bases lay in between. The length of the CDR3 is 14 residues. Germline CDR1 and CDR2: SGHRS and YFSETQ. In DNA form, the CDR3 reads TGCGCCAGCAGCTTTCCGGACCGGGGAGAGACCCAGTACTTC. Protein product: CASSFPDRGETQYF.

At least ten counts were recorded for this clonotype. The CDR3 sequence: CASSEATGSHGEAFF. Written as DNA, the CDR3 is TGTGCCAGCAGTGAAGCGACAGGGAGTCACGGTGAAGCTTTCTTT. This chain links TRBV6-1 with TRBJ1-1; 7 bases match TRBD1. This CDR3 comprises 15 residues. V lost 0 bases, J lost 7 bases, and 8 bases stayed unmatched. CDR1 and CDR2 from the germline V gene are MNHNS and SASEGT.

This clonotype was observed at least ten times. V is TRBV5-1 and J is TRBJ2-7; D perhaps matches TRBD1 (6 bases). Germline V gene sequence: CDR1 SGHRS, CDR2 YFSETQ. V lost 2 bases to trimming and J lost 3 bases, with 9 bases between them. CDR3 length: 13 residues. CDR3 sequence (DNA): TGCGCCAGCAGCTTTATGGACAGCTACGAGCAGTACTTC. It yields the protein CASSFMDSYEQYF.

J is TRBJ2-7 and V is TRBV7-7; D is perhaps TRBD1 (7 bases). The V gene's germline CDR1 is SSHAT and CDR2 FNYEAQ (reference sequence). CDR3 length: 13 residues. V lost 1 base to trimming and J lost 6 bases, with 10 bases between them. The CDR3 sequence is CASSLGQGGEQYF. The CDR3 DNA reads as TGTGCCAGCAGCTTAGGACAGGGAGGCGAGCAGTACTTC.

This clonotype was observed many times. The V call is TRBV29-1, the J call TRBJ1-3; D unresolved. This CDR3 region has 15 residues. Trimming took off 3 bases at V and 0 bases at J, with 12 bases between the two ends. The germline V gene has CDR1 SQVTM and CDR2 ANQGSEA. This CDR3 reads CSVESPVNSGNTIYF. CDR3 nucleotide sequence: TGCAGCGTTGAGTCCCCAGTGAACTCTGGAAACACCATATATTTT.

The chain combines TRBV7-2 with TRBJ2-3, with D possibly being TRBD2 (6 bases). V dropped 4 bases and J dropped 9 bases, with 11 bases sitting between them. The CDR3 is made up of 12 amino acids. In germline, CDR1 is SGHTA, CDR2 FQGNSA. CDR3 region: CASSSGLLTQYF. Here the CDR3 DNA reads TGTGCCAGCAGCTCGGGACTCCTAACGCAGTATTTT.

This clonotype was seen many times. The chain employs TRBV6-2 or TRBV6-3 and TRBJ2-5; the D is unclear. The germline CDR1 and CDR2 sequences are MNHEY and SVGEGT. The V gene lost 2 bases and the J gene lost 2 bases, with 6 bases spanning the gap. The CDR3 sequence is 13 residues long. CDR3 region: CASSYAPQETQYF. The CDR3 nucleotides read TGTGCCAGCAGTTACGCTCCGCAAGAGACCCAGTACTTC.

This clonotype was seen ten or more times. The chain carries TRBV10-3 and TRBJ1-1; D not certain. The CDR3 loop spans 13 amino acids. Germline CDR1 is ENHRY and CDR2 is SYGVKD. Trimming cost V 6 bases and J 3 bases, with 11 bases left between them. The CDR3 sequence is CAISGEEDTEAFF. The CDR3 DNA follows: TGTGCCATCAGCGGTGAGGAGGACACTGAAGCTTTCTTT.

This clonotype occurred many times. This chain uses TRBV12-3 or TRBV12-4 with TRBJ2-7; possible D gene TRBD1, 5 bases. Trimming removed 2 bases at V and 1 base at J, with 9 bases between. This CDR3 region has 14 residues. The CDR3 nucleotides are TGTGCCAGCAGTTTAACGCAGGGATCCTACGAGCAGTACTTC. Translation gives CASSLTQGSYEQYF.

This clonotype was observed a handful of times. The chain combines TRBV24-1 with TRBJ2-5; 11 positions match TRBD1. Germline V gives CDR1 KGHDR, CDR2 SFDVKD. The CDR3 is 17 amino acids. The V and J ends lost 2 bases and 5 bases, in that order; junction bases with no gene match: 9. In DNA form, the CDR3 reads TGTGCCACCAGTGATTCTCGGACAGGGGGCAGCTTGGAGACCCAGTACTTC. This translates into CATSDSRTGGSLETQYF.

The chain has TRBV12-3 or TRBV12-4 and TRBJ1-5; D is undetermined. Between the trimmed V and J ends, which lost 6 bases and 0 bases, there was a span of 9 bases. The CDR3 totals 14 residues. The CDR3 DNA is TGTGCCAGCAGCGGTCCAAATAGCAATCAGCCCCAGCATTTT. Translation: CASSGPNSNQPQHF.

This clonotype was seen more than once but under ten times. The genes are TRBV7-9 and TRBJ2-1; maybe TRBD2 (6 bases). Germline V lookup: CDR1 SEHNR, CDR2 FQNEAQ (reference sequence). The CDR3 totals 14 residues. The V gene lost 3 bases and the J gene lost 6 bases, with 12 bases spanning the gap. CDR3 amino acids: CASSFPGLINEQFF. DNA for the CDR3: TGTGCCAGCAGCTTCCCGGGACTGATCAATGAGCAGTTCTTC.

This clonotype was seen ten or more times. The chain recombines TRBV20-1 with TRBJ2-7, with 9 bases fitting TRBD1. The CDR3 covers 15 residues. Per the germline V gene, CDR1 is DFQATT and CDR2 is SNEGSKA (reference sequence). The V segment lost 5 bases and the J segment 3 bases; nucleotides outside the gene matches: 11. CDR3 DNA sequence: TGCAGTGCTCCTGACCCGGGACAGGGTAACTACGAGCAGTACTTC. Translation: CSAPDPGQGNYEQYF.

CDR3: CASSFAGQGSGNTIYF. The CDR3 DNA is TGCGCCAGCAGCTTCGCGGGACAGGGCTCTGGAAACACCATATATTTT. The V call is TRBV5-1, the J call TRBJ1-3; 9 bases agree with TRBD1. Trimming took 2 bases from V and 0 from J; bases not matched to a gene: 3. CDR1 and CDR2 (germline): SGHRS, YFSETQ. This CDR3 region has 16 residues.

This clonotype was seen many times. V and J are TRBV10-3 and TRBJ1-5, with 9 nucleotides matching TRBD1. V dropped 6 bases and J dropped 2; count of bases not matched to a gene: 2. The CDR3 totals 14 residues. Germline V lookup: CDR1 ENHRY, CDR2 SYGVKD. CDR3: CAIRQGAGNQPQHF. The CDR3 nucleotides read TGTGCCATCAGACAGGGGGCTGGCAATCAGCCCCAGCATTTT.

The chain links TRBV19 to TRBJ2-5; D unresolved. The germline gives CDR1 LNHDA, CDR2 SQIVND (reference sequence). Trimming stripped 8 bases from V and 5 bases from J, with 15 bases between. The CDR3 consists of 13 residues. The CDR3 nucleotides read TGTGCCAGTGGCCCCCACGGGCCGGAGACCCAGTACTTC. It codes for CASGPHGPETQYF.